The entry that follows covers one T cell receptor (beta chain) sequence. CDR3 size: 16 residues. Losses at the gene ends were 6 bases for V and 7 bases for J; bases not matched to a gene: 13. Germline V CDR1 and CDR2: MNHEY, SVGEGT. Original processing methods: Nucleated cell number was recorded as an estimate derived from reference gene primer amplification. Assay: immunoSEQ multiplex PCR; the TCRdb copy retains only in-frame clones and omits some. D and trimming were read from the DNA, whereas the V and J calls and clone size are those reported in that table. The sample yields about 55,000 clones, less than 95% seen once. This specimen belongs to a study of blood T cell repertoires in COVID-19. On the study more broadly: Specimens from acute and convalescent COVID-19 originated in the United States, Italy and Spain. T cells, B-cell-depleted T cells, or PBMCs provided the cDNA or gDNA that served as material.

The TCR sequence derives from a man aged 40-49 years with acute or convalescent COVID-19. The rearrangement joins TRBV6-2 or TRBV6-3 to TRBJ1-5, with TRBD1 matching 9 bases. The sequenced material came from peripheral blood. The CDR3 coding sequence is TGTGCCAGCAGCCACCGAGTGGGACAGGGTGGGCAGCCCCAGCATTTT. Translated, it gives CASSHRVGQGGQPQHF.